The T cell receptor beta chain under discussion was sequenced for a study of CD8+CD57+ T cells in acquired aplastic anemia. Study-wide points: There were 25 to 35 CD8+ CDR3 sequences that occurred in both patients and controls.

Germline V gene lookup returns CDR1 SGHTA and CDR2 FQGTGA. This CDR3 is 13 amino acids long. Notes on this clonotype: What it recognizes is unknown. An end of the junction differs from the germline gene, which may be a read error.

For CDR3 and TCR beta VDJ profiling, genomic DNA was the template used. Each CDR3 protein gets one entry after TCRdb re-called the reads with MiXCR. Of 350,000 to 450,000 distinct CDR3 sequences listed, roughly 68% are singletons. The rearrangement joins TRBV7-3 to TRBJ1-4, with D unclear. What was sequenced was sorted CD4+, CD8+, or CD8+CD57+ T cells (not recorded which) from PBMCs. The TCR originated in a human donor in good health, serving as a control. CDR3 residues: CASSVPMGGDKDF. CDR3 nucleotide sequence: TGTGCCAGCAGCGTCCCGATGGGTGGCGACAAGGACTTT.